These 3 T cell receptor beta chains came from one sample sequenced in a study of TIL therapy for anti-PD-1-resistant metastatic lung cancer. As for time point: pre-treatment sample, taken before nivolumab and TIL therapy. This was the immunoSEQ v3 assay. Clones were read by immunoSEQ multiplex PCR, and TCRdb kept only the in-frame ones, dropping some. The repertoire holds 20,000 or so clones, about 80% seen once, with around 2.2% in the top ten. The sample in question was blood, obtained at baseline. The receptor set was obtained from a person between 30 and 79 years old with non-small cell lung cancer.

The gene calls are TRBV2 and TRBJ1-6; D is unresolved. CDR3 length: 15 amino acids. Germline CDR1 reads SNHLY; CDR2 reads FYNNEI. V gave up 4 bases and J gave up 3 bases, with 10 bases separating them. CDR3 coding DNA: TGTGCCAGCAGTGTTGGTGAGGGCTATAATTCACCCCTCCACTTT. As protein: CASSVGEGYNSPLHF. Full variable domain (remainder filled in from reference TRBV2 and TRBJ1-6): EPEVTQTPSHQVTQMGQEVILRCVPISNHLYFYWYRQILGQKVEFLVSFYNNEISEKSEIFDDQFSVERPDGSNFTLKIRSTKLEDSAMYFCASSVGEGYNSPLHFGNGTRLTVT.

The chain carries TRBV7-9 and TRBJ2-2, with 8 bases that match TRBD2. Looked up from germline, CDR1 is SEHNR and CDR2 is FQNEAQ (reference sequence). This CDR3 spans 17 amino acids. After removal of 0 bases from V and 0 bases from J, the junction contained 3 bases not matched to a gene. The CDR3, as DNA: TGTGCCAGCAGCTTAGCCCGGGAGGGGACGAACACCGGGGAGCTGTTTTTT. Protein product: CASSLAREGTNTGELFF.

The gene calls are TRBV10-3 and TRBJ1-5; possible D gene TRBD1, 5 bases. Germline V gene lookup returns CDR1 ENHRY and CDR2 SYGVKD. The CDR3 is 15 amino acids. V was cut by 4 bases and J by 4 bases, with 14 bases left in between. The CDR3 is CAISGGGTENQPQHF. CDR3 nucleotide sequence: TGTGCCATCAGTGGGGGGGGGACGGAGAATCAGCCCCAGCATTTT.